This T cell receptor (beta chain) was obtained from a study of blood T cell repertoires in COVID-19 (TCRdb year 2020). For context, the study as a whole: Collaborator samples came from the United States, Italy and Spain and covered acute and convalescent phases of COVID-19. A de-identified subject ID, COVID-19 status, age in years and sex were almost always included in the sample metadata. The repertoires were released in a freely available public database intended as a resource for research on the immune response to SARS-CoV-2. Deeply sampled blood TCRbeta repertoires from subjects exposed to, actively infected with, or recovered from COVID-19 were included in the dataset. The prospective study material was composed of cDNA or gDNA derived from T cells, B-cell-depleted T cells, or PBMCs. Samples were obtained from the ongoing ImmuneRACE study (first 160 participants) and from some 1,200 subjects provided by 6 global collaborators. HLA class I and class II types, where available, came from metadata supplied by the sample provider rather than from assay-based typing. Broader findings and caveats from the paper: The quantity of clinical and demographic metadata differed by source and by participant and was supplied without curation.

In Seattle, one collaborating source enrolled patients while the infection was active and tracked those patients longitudinally over the course of disease. Collaborating institutions collected whole blood in K2EDTA tubes following their own protocols. For TCRbeta analysis, collaborators shipped samples in one of three forms: frozen whole blood, isolated PBMCs, or DNA extracted from either of those sample types. The immunoSEQ Assay, a bias-controlled multiplex PCR, was used to amplify TCRbeta CDR3 regions from genomic DNA. In the paper's pipeline: Nucleated cell counts per sample were estimated from amplification of reference gene primers within the assay. To quantify the absolute abundance of each unique TCRbeta CDR3 rearrangement, sequence reads were collapsed and filtered. For each sample, productive Simpson clonality was calculated by taking the square root of Simpson's diversity index across productive rearrangements. TCRdb took this table from immuneACCESS and kept in-frame rearrangements with V and J called. Such tables lack part of the clones; where checked against another copy, unresolved V genes explain under half of the gap, and the rest is unexplained. V and J calls and clone size are those listed in that table; D and trimming were worked out from the DNA. The sample table holds 120,000 or so clones, of which about 81% were seen once. The ten largest account for about 15% of the sample.

This clone was observed a handful of times. This clone's antigen is unknown. No base quality values were provided; no much bigger clone lies one nucleotide off. The CDR3 contains 13 residues, cysteine and phenylalanine counted. Only the CDR3 DNA stays, 39 bases, in frame from base 1. CDR1 and CDR2, per the germline V gene, are MDHEN and SYDVKM. V and J are trimmed by 4 bases and 8 bases, and the gene matches miss 7 bases of the junction. The rearrangement joined TRBV28 to TRBJ1-2; TRBD1 lines up with 7 middle nucleotides. The specimen was peripheral blood. The TCR was taken from a man aged 30 to 45 with COVID-19, enrolled during active disease. CDR3 reads: CASSSPTGEGYTF. The nucleotide sequence is TGTGCCAGCAGTTCCCCCACAGGGGAGGGCTACACCTTC.